These 19 T cell receptor beta chains originate from one sample sequenced in a study of identical twins (dated by TCRdb to between 2015 and 2016). Library preparation employed 5' RACE. These reads were obtained on an Illumina HiSeq 2000. Clones were called with MiXCR by TCRdb after fastp trimmed the public reads at Q25, and only in-frame beta chains were retained. Rows are combined by CDR3 protein, so each entry shows the most common genes and DNA. This sample comprises around 450,000 distinct CDR3 sequences, 13% to 15% of them detected only once. The ten largest account for 0.4% to 0.55% of the sample. The data also belong to a second study, concerning yellow fever vaccine responses in identical twins.

Sequencing was performed on CD4+ T cells sorted from blood. These receptors came from a woman in her late teens or twenties in good health.

The chain employs TRBV5-6 and TRBJ2-3, with 12 nucleotides matching TRBD1. V was pared by 4 bases and J by 3 bases, with 9 bases of the junction left unmatched. The CDR3 extends over 17 amino acids. CDR1 and CDR2 from the germline V gene are SGHDT and YYEEEE. CDR3 residues: CASSLSGTGGVTDTQYF. The DNA for the CDR3 is TGTGCCAGCAGCCTTTCCGGGACAGGGGGCGTGACAGATACGCAGTATTTT.

This chain links TRBV7-3 with TRBJ2-1, with D unclear. CDR1 and CDR2 (germline): SGHTA, FQGTGA. V was trimmed by 5 bases and J by 6 bases, leaving 8 bases between them. This CDR3 has 12 residues. CDR3 protein: CASSPTPNEQFF. For the CDR3, the DNA is TGTGCCAGCAGCCCGACTCCCAATGAGCAGTTCTTC.

The rearrangement uses TRBV7-2 and TRBJ2-7; TRBD2 agrees at 8 bases. Losses at the gene ends were 5 bases for V and 3 bases for J; bases not matched to a gene: 12. The CDR3 is 16 residues long. The V gene's germline CDR1 is SGHTA and CDR2 FQGNSA. The CDR3 protein is CASSPGGAGAVYEQYF. In DNA, the CDR3 is TGTGCCAGCAGCCCGGGAGGGGCAGGGGCCGTCTACGAGCAGTACTTC.

V usage is TRBV2 and J usage is TRBJ2-1; a weak D match, TRBD2 (5 bases). V dropped 6 bases and J dropped 10 bases, with 13 bases sitting between them. This CDR3 is 12 amino acids long. From germline, CDR1 is SNHLY and CDR2 FYNNEI. Here the CDR3 DNA reads TGTGCCAGCAGGGAATCGCGGGCAGAGCAGTTCTTC. It yields the protein CASRESRAEQFF.

The table lists this clonotype with many counts. V and J are TRBV6-2 or TRBV6-3 and TRBJ2-7, with D tentatively TRBD2 (6 bases). Germline lookup yields CDR1 MNHEY and CDR2 SVGEGT. CDR3 size: 18 residues. Trimming took 5 bases from V and 1 from J, leaving 24 bases between them. The CDR3 here is CASSPPHGPGVGSYEQYF. The CDR3 DNA is TGTGCCAGCAGTCCCCCTCATGGACCGGGAGTTGGTTCCTACGAGCAGTACTTC.

This chain connects TRBV20-1 to TRBJ2-1; 7 bases are shared with TRBD2. The CDR3 is 16 amino acids. The germline gives CDR1 DFQATT, CDR2 SNEGSKA (reference sequence). The V and J ends lost 7 bases and 6 bases, in that order; junction bases with no gene match: 18. The CDR3, as DNA: TGCAGTGTGAATCCAGGGTGGACTAGACGGGTCAATGAGCAGTTCTTC. This codes for CSVNPGWTRRVNEQFF.

The chain uses TRBV2 and TRBJ2-7; 7 positions match TRBD1. The germline gives CDR1 SNHLY, CDR2 FYNNEI. V was pared by 6 bases and J by 2 bases, with 7 bases of the junction left unmatched. The CDR3 is 14 amino acids. The CDR3 reads CASSAGTAPYEQYF. The CDR3 DNA is TGTGCCAGCAGCGCCGGGACAGCACCCTACGAGCAGTACTTC. Together with reference TRBV2 and TRBJ2-7, the CDR3 gives the full variable domain: EPEVTQTPSHQVTQMGQEVILRCVPISNHLYFYWYRQILGQKVEFLVSFYNNEISEKSEIFDDQFSVERPDGSNFTLKIRSTKLEDSAMYFCASSAGTAPYEQYFGPGTRLTVT.

This clonotype was seen more than once but under ten times. The gene calls are TRBV7-2 and TRBJ2-2; D tentatively reads TRBD1 or TRBD2 (5 bases each). CDR1 is SGHTA and CDR2 is FQGNSA in the germline V gene. Trimming shortened V by 5 bases and J by 5 bases, and 15 bases separated the two germline ends. CDR3 size: 15 residues. The CDR3, as DNA: TGTGCCAGCAGCCAGGGACGGACTGATACCGGGGAGCTGTTTTTT. This codes for CASSQGRTDTGELFF. Variable domain in full (rest from reference TRBV7-2 and TRBJ2-2): GAGVSQSPSNKVTEKGKDVELRCDPISGHTALYWYRQSLGQGLEFLIYFQGNSAPDKSGLPSDRFSAERTGGSVSTLTIQRTQQEDSAVYLCASSQGRTDTGELFFGEGSRLTVL.

The rearrangement uses TRBV7-9 and TRBJ2-1, with TRBD1 as a possible D gene (6 bases). The CDR3 spans 14 residues. The V end lost 3 bases, the J end lost 8 bases, and 14 bases lay between the germline ends. Germline V gene data show CDR1 as SEHNR and CDR2 as FQNEAQ (reference sequence). In DNA form, the CDR3 reads TGTGCCAGCAGCTTGGAGCAGGGGCCCCATGAGCAGTTCTTC. Its translation: CASSLEQGPHEQFF. Supplemented by reference TRBV7-9 and TRBJ2-1, the full variable domain reads DTGVSQNPRHKITKRGQNVTFRCDPISEHNRLYWYRQTLGQGPEFLTYFQNEAQLEKSRLLSDRFSAERPKGSFSTLEIQRTEQGDSAMYLCASSLEQGPHEQFFGPGTRLTVL.

The chain combines TRBV19 with TRBJ2-7; tentative D call: TRBD1 (6 bases). Trimming pared 6 bases from V and 1 base from J, leaving 19 bases between. The germline V gene has CDR1 LNHDA and CDR2 SQIVND (reference sequence). The CDR3 is made up of 16 amino acids. CDR3 sequence: CASRPGGGRGSYEQYF. CDR3 coding DNA: TGTGCCAGTAGACCAGGAGGAGGCAGGGGTTCCTACGAGCAGTACTTC.

V usage is TRBV27 and J usage is TRBJ1-1; D remains unclear. CDR3 size: 13 residues. CDR1 and CDR2 (germline): MNHEY, SMNVEV (reference sequence). The V end lost 2 bases, the J end lost 7 bases, and 11 bases lay between the germline ends. The DNA for the CDR3 is TGTGCCAGCAGTTTAATACGCGGAAGTGAAGCTTTCTTT. It codes for CASSLIRGSEAFF.

The V and J genes are TRBV24-1 and TRBJ2-3, with TRBD1 identical over 7 bases. The V and J ends lost 3 bases and 2 bases, in that order; junction bases with no gene match: 4. CDR1 is KGHDR and CDR2 is SFDVKD in the germline V gene. The CDR3 contains 15 residues. The CDR3 nucleotides are TGTGCCACCAGTGATCCGGGACAGTTCACAGATACGCAGTATTTT. Encoded protein: CATSDPGQFTDTQYF.

A few counts support this clonotype. V and J are TRBV14 and TRBJ2-2; the D is unclear. Germline V gene lookup returns CDR1 SGHDN and CDR2 FVKESK. Trimming shortened V by 5 bases and J by 2 bases, and 9 bases separated the two germline ends. This CDR3 comprises 14 residues. The CDR3 loop reads CASSKTLNTGELFF. The CDR3 DNA is TGTGCCAGCAGCAAGACTCTTAACACCGGGGAGCTGTTTTTT.

This chain uses TRBV5-1 with TRBJ1-1; 8 nucleotides agree with TRBD1. J lost 11 bases, V lost 4 bases, and 10 bases had no gene match. There are 13 residues in the CDR3. Germline lookup yields CDR1 SGHRS and CDR2 YFSETQ. The CDR3 DNA sequence: TGCGCCAGCAGCCAAGGACAGGGACGGTCGGCTTTCTTT. It specifies CASSQGQGRSAFF.

This clonotype was seen only a few times. The chain is built from TRBV2 and TRBJ2-1; D is perhaps TRBD2 (5 bases). Trimming removed 8 bases from V and 5 bases from J, with 22 bases in between. Germline CDR1 and CDR2: SNHLY and FYNNEI. The CDR3 consists of 16 residues. The CDR3 sequence is CASGPRGWSIDNEQFF. In DNA, the CDR3 is TGTGCCAGCGGGCCCCGCGGGTGGAGTATTGACAATGAGCAGTTCTTC.

This clonotype has a count of ten or more. This chain connects TRBV12-3 or TRBV12-4 to TRBJ1-5; maybe TRBD1 (5 bases). Trimming left V 5 bases short and J 6 bases short, with 17 bases between. CDR3 length: 15 residues. CDR3: CASSHSGQPPQPQHF. The CDR3 DNA reads as TGTGCCAGCAGTCATTCTGGACAACCCCCTCAGCCCCAGCATTTT.

The rearrangement joins TRBV7-2 to TRBJ2-3; 7 bases align to TRBD2. Germline trimming cut 5 bases from V and 6 bases from J; bases unmatched to any gene: 5. Germline CDR1 and CDR2: SGHTA and FQGNSA. This CDR3 has 13 residues. CDR3 sequence reads: CASSRTRSDTQYF. The CDR3 DNA reads as TGTGCCAGCAGCCGGACTAGGTCGGATACGCAGTATTTT.

This clonotype was counted many times. The chain employs TRBV12-3 or TRBV12-4 and TRBJ2-7; D not certain. V shed 3 bases and J shed 1 base, with 7 bases lying between them. This CDR3 region has 13 residues. CDR3 DNA: TGTGCCAGCAGTTTTCTGGGGTCCTACGAGCAGTACTTC. Translation: CASSFLGSYEQYF.

In this sample, this clonotype turned up a few times. The J gene is TRBJ1-6, the V gene TRBV7-2; tentative D call: TRBD1 (6 bases). Germline-derived CDR1 and CDR2 are SGHTA and FQGNSA. This CDR3 comprises 14 residues. V was pared by 5 bases and J by 5 bases, with 10 bases between. CDR3 sequence reads: CASSRGGDNSPLHF. The DNA of the CDR3 is TGTGCCAGCAGCCGAGGGGGGGATAATTCACCCCTCCACTTT. Full variable domain (missing parts from reference TRBV7-2 and TRBJ1-6): GAGVSQSPSNKVTEKGKDVELRCDPISGHTALYWYRQSLGQGLEFLIYFQGNSAPDKSGLPSDRFSAERTGGSVSTLTIQRTQQEDSAVYLCASSRGGDNSPLHFGNGTRLTVT.